The 12 T cell receptor beta chains listed next were all sequenced from one sample in a study of T cell clonotyping in hematopoietic cell transplantation. Specified time point: recipient sample about 28 days before transplant, after cytoreduction. Sequenced by immunoSEQ multiplex PCR; TCRdb stores in-frame clones only, minus some. The table lists some 28,000 clones, around 82% of them singletons. The input for sequencing was peripheral blood mononuclear cells, taken before stem cell transplant. The receptors were gathered from a man aged 40-55 years with acute myeloid leukemia. Some clones in this sample may be carry-over from other donors' samples.

This sequence joins TRBV6-5 and TRBJ2-7; 14 bases are a match to TRBD2. Trimming took 5 bases from V and 3 from J; bases not matched to a gene: 3. Germline V gives CDR1 MNHEY, CDR2 SVGAGI. The CDR3 extends over 15 amino acids. CDR3 amino acids: CASSKTSGGGYEQYF. For the CDR3, the DNA is TGTGCCAGCAGTAAGACTAGCGGGGGGGGCTACGAGCAGTACTTC.

This clone came up once. The V and J genes are TRBV30 and TRBJ2-2, with 11 bases identical to TRBD2. CDR1 is GTSNPN, CDR2 SVGIG, per germline (reference sequence). The CDR3 totals 17 residues. V lost 3 bases, J lost 7 bases, and 13 bases stayed unmatched. The CDR3 DNA is TGTGCCTGGAGAGACTGGGGTAGCGGGGGGGCGGTCGGGGAGCTGTTTTTT. It yields the protein CAWRDWGSGGAVGELFF.

V usage is TRBV10-3 and J usage is TRBJ2-1; TRBD2 aligns across 12 bases. The germline gives CDR1 ENHRY, CDR2 SYGVKD. The CDR3 totals 17 residues. V lost 8 bases to trimming and J lost 4 bases; unmatched junction nucleotides: 12. The CDR3 coding sequence is TGTGCCATCGTGGAAAAGACTAGCGGGAGATCGTACAATGAGCAGTTCTTC. Residues: CAIVEKTSGRSYNEQFF.

The chain joins TRBV30 to TRBJ2-5; unclear D gene. Trimming cost V 0 bases and J 2 bases, with 7 bases left between them. This CDR3 spans 13 amino acids. Germline V CDR1 and CDR2: GTSNPN, SVGIG (reference sequence). The CDR3 protein is CAWSVRNQETQYF. The CDR3 region has the DNA TGTGCCTGGAGTGTACGGAATCAAGAGACCCAGTACTTC.

A single count supports this clone. This chain uses TRBV6-5 with TRBJ2-7; D is unresolved. This CDR3 contains 13 residues. The ends were cut back, 0 bases at V and 4 bases at J, with 7 bases in the middle. CDR1 is MNHEY, CDR2 SVGAGI, per germline. The CDR3 bases are TGTGCCAGCAGTTACTCCTCCCCGTACGAGCAGTACTTC. It codes for CASSYSSPYEQYF.

The rearrangement uses TRBV30 and TRBJ2-5, with D tentatively TRBD1 (5 bases). Germline V gene lookup returns CDR1 GTSNPN and CDR2 SVGIG (reference sequence). The CDR3 contains 14 residues. The V gene lost 1 base and the J gene lost 0 bases, with 9 bases spanning the gap. This chain's CDR3 is CAWSEDRYQETQYF. The CDR3 DNA reads as TGTGCCTGGAGTGAAGACAGATACCAAGAGACCCAGTACTTC.

The genes are TRBV5-6 and TRBJ2-1; no clear D gene. CDR3 length: 15 residues. Germline V lookup: CDR1 SGHDT, CDR2 YYEEEE. V was pared by 0 bases and J by 0 bases, with 7 bases between. CDR3 DNA sequence: TGTGCCAGCAGCTTGGAGGCGAGCTCCTACAATGAGCAGTTCTTC. Translation: CASSLEASSYNEQFF.

This chain joins TRBV6-6 and TRBJ2-7; 9 positions agree with TRBD1. CDR3 length equals 14 residues. Germline V lookup: CDR1 MNHNY, CDR2 SVGAGI (reference sequence). Losses at the gene ends were 4 bases for V and 2 bases for J; bases not matched to a gene: 3. The CDR3 DNA follows: TGTGCCAGCAGTTTTCGGACAGGGGCCTACGAGCAGTACTTC. Its protein is CASSFRTGAYEQYF.

This chain connects TRBV5-1 to TRBJ2-2, with D perhaps given as TRBD1 or TRBD2 (5 bases each). Germline CDR1 SGHRS, CDR2 YFSETQ. The V end lost 3 bases, the J end lost 3 bases, and 9 bases lay between the germline ends. The CDR3 is made up of 14 amino acids. The CDR3 DNA sequence: TGCGCCAGCAGCTGGGGGTCCTACACCGGGGAGCTGTTTTTT. Its translation is CASSWGSYTGELFF.

This chain uses TRBV7-2 with TRBJ2-5, with D maybe TRBD2 (5 bases). The CDR3 is 12 amino acids. Per germline, CDR1 SGHTA and CDR2 FQGNSA. Trimming left V 5 bases short and J 3 bases short, with 7 bases between. In DNA, the CDR3 is TGTGCCAGCAGCACGGGAAAAGAGACCCAGTACTTC. This sequence encodes CASSTGKETQYF.

The chain joins TRBV10-2 to TRBJ2-7; the match to TRBD1 covers 12 bases. The CDR3 contains 20 residues. Germline CDR1 and CDR2: WSHSY and SAAADI. Losses at the gene ends were 4 bases for V and 2 bases for J; bases not matched to a gene: 18. The CDR3 sequence is CASSGNLKGQGALVAYEQYF. The CDR3 nucleotides are TGCGCCAGCAGTGGCAATTTGAAGGGACAGGGGGCTTTGGTAGCCTACGAGCAGTACTTC.

V usage is TRBV25-1 and J usage is TRBJ2-3, with 8 bases matching TRBD2. CDR3 length: 16 amino acids. Germline V gene data show CDR1 as MGHDK and CDR2 as SYGVNS. The V segment lost 3 bases and the J segment 2 bases; nucleotides outside the gene matches: 7. The CDR3 here is CASSERPRGATDTQYF. As DNA, the CDR3 is TGTGCCAGCAGTGAGAGGCCGCGGGGGGCCACAGATACGCAGTATTTT.